The 23 T cell receptor beta chains given below trace back to one sample, sequenced in a study of early T cells in non-severe SARS-CoV-2 infection. A single record per CDR3 protein comes from TCRdb applying MiXCR to the 5' RACE reads. This table has tens of thousands of distinct CDR3 sequences, around 7% appearing once. The specimen was whole blood. The source is an adult who was a healthcare worker with PCR-confirmed SARS-CoV-2 infection or an uninfected control (not recorded which).

On this clonotype itself: A much more abundant neighbour one base away suggests this may be a read error. The J gene is TRBJ2-1, the V gene TRBV4-1; possible D gene TRBD2, 5 bases. Per the germline V gene, CDR1 is MGHRA and CDR2 is YSYEKL. CDR3 length: 14 amino acids. The germline V and J ends were trimmed by 1 base and 8 bases, with 12 bases remaining between them. In DNA, the CDR3 is TGCGCCAGCAGCCAAGGGCCACTAGAAGATGAGCAGTTCTTC. Its protein product is CASSQGPLEDEQFF.

In this sample, this clonotype turned up many times. This rearrangement joins TRBV4-2 to TRBJ2-7; TRBD1 agrees at 9 bases. Trimming took 0 bases from V and 2 from J; bases not matched to a gene: 5. CDR1 and CDR2 (germline): LGHNA, YNFKEQ. The CDR3 is 16 residues long. CDR3 bases: TGTGCCAGCAGCCAAGACGAAGGGACAGGGACCTACGAGCAGTACTTC. It translates to CASSQDEGTGTYEQYF.

This clonotype was seen a handful of times. The V call is TRBV27, the J call TRBJ2-3; the match to TRBD2 covers 10 bases. The CDR3 contains 18 residues. With 1 base clipped from V and 8 bases from J, the junction kept 15 bases outside the gene matches. Germline-derived CDR1 and CDR2 are MNHEY and SMNVEV (reference sequence). Here the CDR3 reads CASSLLGPSGRDSATQYF. The CDR3 nucleotides are TGTGCCAGCAGTTTATTAGGGCCCAGCGGGAGGGATTCCGCTACGCAGTATTTT.

This clonotype was seen ten or more times. V and J are TRBV10-3 and TRBJ2-7, with 10 bases matching TRBD2. Germline CDR1 ENHRY, CDR2 SYGVKD. The CDR3 sequence is 14 residues long. Trimming took 6 bases from V and 2 from J; bases not matched to a gene: 4. CDR3 DNA: TGTGCCATCAGCCAGGGACTAGCGCCCTACGAGCAGTACTTC. This codes for CAISQGLAPYEQYF.

This clonotype has a handful of counts. This chain links TRBV10-3 with TRBJ1-2; D is unresolved. The CDR3 extends over 14 amino acids. V was pared by 3 bases and J by 7 bases, with 15 bases between. Germline V gene data show CDR1 as ENHRY and CDR2 as SYGVKD. DNA of the CDR3: TGTGCCATCAGTGATTCCGTGTCCGCGGCTGGCTACACCTTC. It codes for CAISDSVSAAGYTF.

This clonotype ranks as medium-sized. This chain uses TRBV4-3 with TRBJ2-1; 10 nucleotides align to TRBD2. With V trimmed by 0 bases and J by 7 bases, 15 bases remained unmatched. The CDR3 runs 19 residues. In germline, CDR1 is LGHNA, CDR2 YSLEER. For the CDR3, the DNA is TGCGCCAGCAGCCAAGATGGGTCAGGAGCGGGAGGGCCTCTGAATGAGCAGTTCTTC. It translates to CASSQDGSGAGGPLNEQFF.

This clonotype was counted ten times or more. The CDR3 nucleotides read TGCAGCGTAGATTATGGGGGACTAACAGATACGCAGTATTTT. The encoded protein is CSVDYGGLTDTQYF. V gene TRBV29-1 combines with J gene TRBJ2-3, with 7 bases that match TRBD2. This CDR3 is 14 amino acids long. Germline V CDR1 and CDR2: SQVTM, ANQGSEA. With 6 bases clipped from V and 3 bases from J, the junction kept 9 bases outside the gene matches.

This clonotype came up many times. The chain combines TRBV7-2 with TRBJ2-7, with D possibly being TRBD2 (6 bases). CDR1 and CDR2 (germline): SGHTA, FQGNSA. The CDR3 sequence is 16 residues long. Trimming pared 3 bases from V and 2 bases from J, leaving 17 bases between. The DNA for the CDR3 is TGTGCCAGCAGCTTGTCGGCGGGAATTTCTACCTACGAGCAGTACTTC. Amino acid sequence: CASSLSAGISTYEQYF.

This clonotype was counted at least ten times. The V call is TRBV4-1, the J call TRBJ1-3; 8 bases are shared with TRBD1. V was pared by 5 bases and J by 4 bases, with 7 bases of the junction left unmatched. This CDR3 has 15 residues. CDR1 and CDR2 (germline): MGHRA, YSYEKL. The CDR3, as DNA: TGCGCCAGCAGCAGTTACAGGGGGAAGGGAAACACCATATATTTT. Its translation is CASSSYRGKGNTIYF.

This clonotype occurred many times. The chain couples TRBV5-6 to TRBJ1-5, with D uncertain. V dropped 2 bases and J dropped 4 bases, with 7 bases sitting between them. The germline CDR1 and CDR2 sequences are SGHDT and YYEEEE. The CDR3 is 13 amino acids. The CDR3 here is CASSFNPNQPQHF. The DNA for the CDR3 is TGTGCCAGCAGCTTTAATCCGAATCAGCCCCAGCATTTT.

This clonotype was observed many times. This rearrangement joins TRBV18 to TRBJ2-5; D is possibly TRBD1 or TRBD2 (5 bases each). From germline, CDR1 is KGHSH and CDR2 LQKENI. V lost 4 bases and J 0 bases, leaving 9 bases between the germline ends. This CDR3 spans 14 amino acids. The CDR3 sequence: CASSLGRDQETQYF. The CDR3 DNA reads as TGTGCCAGCTCACTGGGACGGGACCAAGAGACCCAGTACTTC.

This clonotype appeared many times. This rearrangement joins TRBV20-1 to TRBJ1-1, with D maybe TRBD1 (5 bases). The CDR3 is 14 amino acids. From germline, CDR1 is DFQATT and CDR2 SNEGSKA (reference sequence). The V gene lost 0 bases and the J gene lost 5 bases, with 13 bases spanning the gap. For the CDR3, the DNA is TGCAGTGCTAGAGATAGAGGGGTAGGGACTGAAGCTTTCTTT. Translating gives CSARDRGVGTEAFF.

This clonotype appeared many times. This chain links TRBV20-1 with TRBJ1-2; perhaps TRBD1 as D (6 bases). Trimming pared 3 bases from V and 1 base from J, leaving 15 bases between. CDR1 and CDR2 from the germline V gene are DFQATT and SNEGSKA (reference sequence). The CDR3 totals 15 residues. The CDR3 reads CSASRAGTLNYGYTF. CDR3 coding DNA: TGCAGTGCTAGCAGAGCCGGGACACTTAACTATGGCTACACCTTC.

This chain joins TRBV2 and TRBJ2-1; no firm D call. The CDR3 consists of 12 residues. Germline loops: CDR1 SNHLY, CDR2 FYNNEI. Trimming stripped 3 bases from V and 9 bases from J, with 9 bases between. CDR3 sequence reads: CASSDSRLEQFF. As DNA, the CDR3 is TGTGCCAGCAGTGATTCCAGACTTGAGCAGTTCTTC.

This clonotype showed up many times. The CDR3 DNA reads as TGTGCCACCAGCAGAGATGGGCGGGTGGAAACTGAAGCTTTCTTT. This translates into CATSRDGRVETEAFF. The chain carries TRBV15 and TRBJ1-1, with D unresolved. Germline lookup yields CDR1 LNHNV and CDR2 YYDKDF (reference sequence). V was shortened by 0 bases and J by 5 bases, with 13 bases between the two germline ends. This CDR3 comprises 15 residues.

This clonotype was seen many times. This CDR3 is CSVPTFISYEQYF. CDR3 DNA sequence: TGCAGTGTCCCAACCTTTATCTCCTACGAGCAGTACTTC. The chain recombines TRBV20-1 with TRBJ2-7; D remains ambiguous. Germline loops: CDR1 DFQATT, CDR2 SNEGSKA (reference sequence). V was clipped by 7 bases and J by 0 bases, with 13 bases between them. CDR3 length: 13 residues.

In this sample, this clonotype turned up many times. The genes are TRBV10-3 and TRBJ2-1; perhaps TRBD2 as D (7 bases). Trimming removed 4 bases at V and 8 bases at J, with 18 bases between. Per the germline V gene, CDR1 is ENHRY and CDR2 is SYGVKD. The CDR3 extends over 15 amino acids. DNA for the CDR3: TGTGCCATCAGTGCCCGGGACAAGGGGAGGGATGAGCAGTTCTTC. Its protein product is CAISARDKGRDEQFF.

This clonotype was detected many times. The rearrangement links TRBV5-1 to TRBJ2-5, with D possibly being TRBD1 (5 bases). V dropped 0 bases and J dropped 3 bases, with 9 bases sitting between them. From germline, CDR1 is SGHRS and CDR2 YFSETQ. This CDR3 region has 14 residues. The CDR3 nucleotides are TGCGCCAGCAGCTTGGGACAGTCGGAAGAGACCCAGTACTTC. It specifies CASSLGQSEETQYF.

This clonotype was detected a few times. This rearrangement joins TRBV7-9 to TRBJ2-3, with 10 bases lining up with TRBD2. CDR1 and CDR2 from the germline V gene are SEHNR and FQNEAQ (reference sequence). Germline trimming cut 4 bases from V and 2 bases from J; bases unmatched to any gene: 6. CDR3 length: 16 residues. CDR3 nucleotides: TGTGCCAGCAGCTCCCCCGGGACTAGCGTCACAGATACGCAGTATTTT. Translating it yields CASSSPGTSVTDTQYF.

This clonotype was recorded many times. The rearrangement links TRBV5-6 to TRBJ1-5, with TRBD1 matching over 8 bases. Germline V CDR1 and CDR2: SGHDT, YYEEEE. The CDR3 runs to 18 residues. Trimming removed 3 bases from V and 0 bases from J; junction bases left unmatched: 11. The CDR3 loop is CASSSGTGLEYSNQPQHF. Written as DNA, the CDR3 is TGTGCCAGCAGCTCCGGGACAGGTCTGGAATATAGCAATCAGCCCCAGCATTTT. The whole variable domain, remainder taken from reference TRBV5-6 and TRBJ1-5, is DAGVTQSPTHLIKTRGQQVTLRCSPKSGHDTVSWYQQALGQGPQFIFQYYEEEERQRGNFPDRFSGHQFPNYSSELNVNALLLGDSALYLCASSSGTGLEYSNQPQHFGDGTRLSIL.

The sample holds many counts of this clonotype. This chain links TRBV29-1 with TRBJ2-5; 9 bases fit TRBD1. CDR1 and CDR2 (germline): SQVTM, ANQGSEA. This CDR3 contains 13 residues. The V and J ends lost 5 bases and 2 bases, in that order; junction bases with no gene match: 3. This chain's CDR3 is CSVMGQGQETQYF. The DNA of the CDR3 is TGCAGCGTTATGGGACAGGGTCAAGAGACCCAGTACTTC.

This clonotype was recorded many times. The chain uses TRBV7-2 and TRBJ2-7, with 9 positions matching TRBD1. Trimming took 6 bases from V and 7 from J; bases not matched to a gene: 7. This CDR3 is 13 amino acids long. Per the germline V gene, CDR1 is SGHTA and CDR2 is FQGNSA. The CDR3 here is CASSWDRAREQYF. The CDR3 coding sequence is TGTGCCAGCAGTTGGGACAGGGCGAGGGAGCAGTACTTC.

The chain carries TRBV7-6 and TRBJ2-2; D is ambiguous. CDR1 SGHVS and CDR2 FNYEAQ come from the germline V gene. V was shortened by 1 base and J by 1 base, with 4 bases between the two germline ends. CDR3 length: 14 amino acids. This CDR3 is CASSLEVNTGELFF. The CDR3 DNA sequence: TGTGCCAGCAGCTTAGAGGTGAACACCGGGGAGCTGTTTTTT.